This T cell receptor beta chain is from a study of graft-versus-host responses after intestinal transplantation. Study-level information: Grafts that recipients had were multivisceral, liver-intestinal, or isolated intestinal transplants.

Study conclusions and caveats: Elevated graft-versus-host to host-versus-graft clonal ratios in allografts were recorded for patients with graft-donor T cell macrochimerism. There were GvH clones found in recipient marrow, and some of them appeared first in ileum or blood.

V dropped 0 bases and J dropped 10 bases, with 14 bases sitting between them. CDR3 length: 14 residues. CDR1 and CDR2 from the germline V gene are SGHRS and YFSETQ. With respect to this clone: Its specificity is unknown.

Libraries were prepared by immunoSEQ multiplex PCR; TCRdb keeps only in-frame clonotypes and omits some of them. This table holds approximately 130,000 clones, over 85% found once. This TCR was sampled from a human donor who received an intestinal transplant. The sequences come from unstimulated CD4+ T cells sorted from spleen or lymph node cells, collected before intestinal transplant. V is TRBV5-1 and J is TRBJ2-1; D possibly corresponds to TRBD1 (6 bases). CDR3 nucleotides: TGCGCCAGCAGCTTGGTACAGGGAAGGGGGGAGCAGTTCTTC. Translation: CASSLVQGRGEQFF.